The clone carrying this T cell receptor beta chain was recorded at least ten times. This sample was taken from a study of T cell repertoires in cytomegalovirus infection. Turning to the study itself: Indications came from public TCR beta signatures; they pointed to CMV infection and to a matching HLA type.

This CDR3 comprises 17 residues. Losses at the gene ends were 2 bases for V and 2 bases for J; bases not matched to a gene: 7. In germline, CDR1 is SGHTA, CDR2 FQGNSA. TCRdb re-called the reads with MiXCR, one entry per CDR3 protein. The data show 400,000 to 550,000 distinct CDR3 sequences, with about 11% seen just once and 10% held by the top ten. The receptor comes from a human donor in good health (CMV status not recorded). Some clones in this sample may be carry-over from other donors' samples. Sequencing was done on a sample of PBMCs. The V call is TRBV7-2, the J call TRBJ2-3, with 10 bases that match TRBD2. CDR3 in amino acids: CASSLKAGGPTTDTQYF. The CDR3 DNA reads TGTGCCAGCAGCTTAAAAGCGGGAGGGCCTACCACAGATACGCAGTATTTT.